Shown below are 25 T cell receptor beta chains from a single sample sequenced in a study of T cell repertoires in cytomegalovirus infection. TCRdb redid the calling of the reads with MiXCR, one entry per CDR3 protein. The data contain around 530,000 distinct CDR3 sequences, around 27% of them singletons. The sample was PBMCs. The receptors stem from a human donor in good health (CMV status not recorded). Some clones in this sample may be carry-over from other donors' samples.

The sample holds many counts of this clonotype. This CDR3 reads CASSLAPGQGMPEAFF. DNA for the CDR3: TGTGCCAGCAGCTTAGCCCCGGGACAGGGGATGCCTGAAGCTTTCTTT. The chain combines TRBV7-2 with TRBJ1-1; 10 nucleotides align to TRBD1. The CDR3 sequence is 16 residues long. Germline V lookup: CDR1 SGHTA, CDR2 FQGNSA. V gave up 0 bases and J gave up 6 bases; unmatched junction bases: 7. The full variable domain, completed using reference TRBV7-2 and TRBJ1-1, is GAGVSQSPSNKVTEKGKDVELRCDPISGHTALYWYRQSLGQGLEFLIYFQGNSAPDKSGLPSDRFSAERTGGSVSTLTIQRTQQEDSAVYLCASSLAPGQGMPEAFFGQGTRLTVV.

This sequence joins TRBV10-3 and TRBJ2-2; D uncertain. Trimming left V 0 bases short and J 4 bases short, with 9 bases between. This CDR3 spans 15 amino acids. Looked up from germline, CDR1 is ENHRY and CDR2 is SYGVKD. Written as DNA, the CDR3 is TGTGCCATCAGTGAGTCGGGAAGAATCACCGGGGAGCTGTTTTTT. Translating it yields CAISESGRITGELFF.

The chain joins TRBV10-3 to TRBJ2-3, with D perhaps matching TRBD1 or TRBD2 (5 bases each). The CDR3 is 14 residues long. Trimming shortened V by 8 bases and J by 5 bases, and 17 bases separated the two germline ends. Germline CDR1 reads ENHRY; CDR2 reads SYGVKD. CDR3 sequence: CAIDNPGGEDTQYF. CDR3 DNA sequence: TGTGCCATCGACAACCCTGGGGGTGAAGATACGCAGTATTTT.

This clonotype was seen a handful of times. CDR3 nucleotide sequence: TGTGCCAGCAGACGACAGGGTAACTATGGCTACACCTTC. Amino acids: CASRRQGNYGYTF. This chain uses TRBV28 with TRBJ1-2; 7 bases fit TRBD1. V dropped 6 bases and J dropped 1; count of bases not matched to a gene: 2. Germline CDR1 and CDR2: MDHEN and SYDVKM. This CDR3 contains 13 residues.

This chain connects TRBV19 to TRBJ1-4, with D tentatively TRBD1 (5 bases). Trimming pared 5 bases from V and 8 bases from J, leaving 15 bases between. CDR1 is LNHDA and CDR2 is SQIVND in the germline V gene (reference sequence). The CDR3 is 14 amino acids. CDR3 loop: CASSLAGFSEKLFF. The CDR3 coding sequence is TGTGCCAGTAGTTTGGCAGGGTTTTCGGAAAAACTGTTTTTT.

Only a few counts were recorded for this clonotype. The chain joins TRBV6-2 or TRBV6-3 to TRBJ1-5; D is uncertain. CDR1 is MNHEY, CDR2 SVGEGT, per germline. The CDR3 runs to 14 residues. V was cut by 8 bases and J by 0 bases, with 11 bases left in between. The CDR3 loop reads CASARDNSNQPQHF. DNA of the CDR3: TGTGCCAGCGCCCGAGATAATAGCAATCAGCCCCAGCATTTT.

The chain has TRBV27 and TRBJ2-1, with D tentatively TRBD2 (6 bases). Germline V CDR1 and CDR2: MNHEY, SMNVEV (reference sequence). This CDR3 contains 12 residues. The V gene lost 2 bases and the J gene lost 9 bases, with 8 bases spanning the gap. The CDR3, as DNA: TGTGCCAGCAGTTTACGGGGGTTTGAGCAGTTCTTC. Translated, it gives CASSLRGFEQFF.

This clonotype came up a few times. This chain links TRBV11-2 with TRBJ1-1; D is ambiguous. Germline CDR1 SGHAT, CDR2 FQNNGV. The V end was cut by 1 base, the J end by 6 bases, with 12 bases between. The CDR3 sequence is 14 residues long. CDR3 in DNA: TGTGCCAGCAGCTTAGGTACGTCAGCGGCTGAAGCTTTCTTT. It specifies CASSLGTSAAEAFF.

This clonotype was seen repeatedly, ten times or more. The V call is TRBV7-2, the J call TRBJ1-1; D is undetermined. This CDR3 is 13 amino acids long. The V end was cut by 4 bases, the J end by 1 base, with 7 bases between. Germline V gene data show CDR1 as SGHTA and CDR2 as FQGNSA. The CDR3 DNA sequence: TGTGCCAGCAGCTCCAGCCAGAACACTGAAGCTTTCTTT. As protein: CASSSSQNTEAFF.

The chain recombines TRBV9 with TRBJ2-1; either TRBD1 or TRBD2 may supply D (6 bases each). Germline assignment: CDR1 SGDLS and CDR2 YYNGEE. The CDR3 runs to 13 residues. The V and J ends lost 6 bases and 6 bases respectively, with 13 bases between them. The CDR3 coding sequence is TGTGCCAGCACGCGGGACATGGGCAATGAGCAGTTCTTC. It codes for CASTRDMGNEQFF.

V gene TRBV5-5 combines with J gene TRBJ1-4; 10 positions agree with TRBD1. CDR1 SGHKS and CDR2 YYEKEE come from the germline V gene (reference sequence). The length of the CDR3 is 15 residues. Trimming cost V 3 bases and J 5 bases; bases outside gene matches: 4. CDR3 coding DNA: TGTGCCAGCAGCTCTCCGGGACAGGGGAATGAAAAACTGTTTTTT. Its translation: CASSSPGQGNEKLFF.

This sequence joins TRBV28 and TRBJ2-7, with TRBD1 identical over 8 bases. This CDR3 has 14 residues. V gave up 5 bases and J gave up 4 bases; unmatched junction bases: 7. From germline, CDR1 is MDHEN and CDR2 SYDVKM. CDR3 nucleotide sequence: TGTGCCAGCAGTGGACAGGGTGGAAAATACGAGCAGTACTTC. It translates to CASSGQGGKYEQYF. Together with reference TRBV28 and TRBJ2-7, the CDR3 gives the full variable domain: DVKVTQSSRYLVKRTGEKVFLECVQDMDHENMFWYRQDPGLGLRLIYFSYDVKMKEKGDIPEGYSVSREKKERFSLILESASTNQTSMYLCASSGQGGKYEQYFGPGTRLTVT.

The table lists this clonotype with a few counts. This chain joins TRBV4-1 and TRBJ1-5; possible D gene TRBD1, 5 bases. The germline V gene has CDR1 MGHRA and CDR2 YSYEKL. The CDR3 has 17 amino acids. The V end lost 3 bases, the J end lost 0 bases, and 15 bases lay between the germline ends. CDR3 in amino acids: CASSHTPLDSSNQPQHF. CDR3 in DNA: TGCGCCAGCAGCCACACCCCCCTCGACAGTAGCAATCAGCCCCAGCATTTT.

Here the CDR3 reads CASSAQSGGRGETQYF. As DNA, the CDR3 is TGTGCCAGCAGCGCCCAGTCGGGGGGGCGCGGGGAGACCCAGTACTTC. This rearrangement joins TRBV9 to TRBJ2-5; TRBD2 matches at 8 bases. Germline trimming cut 3 bases from V and 5 bases from J; bases unmatched to any gene: 12. CDR3 size: 16 residues. CDR1 and CDR2 (germline): SGDLS, YYNGEE.

This clonotype was seen more than once but under ten times. The chain combines TRBV4-3 with TRBJ2-3; the match to TRBD1 covers 10 bases. V lost 4 bases and J lost 3; bases outside the gene matches: 7. The CDR3 runs 16 residues. Germline V gene data show CDR1 as LGHNA and CDR2 as YSLEER. CDR3 region: CASSPLGQGGTDTQYF. CDR3 DNA: TGCGCCAGCAGCCCTCTAGGACAGGGGGGAACAGATACGCAGTATTTT.

The chain joins TRBV4-1 to TRBJ2-1, with a possible D match to TRBD1 (5 bases). This CDR3 region has 17 residues. Germline values: CDR1 MGHRA, CDR2 YSYEKL. V was trimmed by 0 bases and J by 9 bases, leaving 21 bases between them. The CDR3 here is CASSQDLGASQVAEQFF. The CDR3 nucleotides are TGCGCCAGCAGCCAAGATCTTGGGGCCTCCCAGGTCGCTGAGCAGTTCTTC.

This clonotype has ten or more counts. CDR3 sequence: CASMSQGRYTEAFF. The CDR3 bases are TGTGCCAGTATGTCGCAGGGGCGTTACACTGAAGCTTTCTTT. The chain uses TRBV19 and TRBJ1-1, with a tentative D call TRBD1 (6 bases). Trimming pared 7 bases from V and 3 bases from J, leaving 15 bases between. Germline V lookup: CDR1 LNHDA, CDR2 SQIVND (reference sequence). The length of the CDR3 is 14 residues. Based on the CDR3 plus reference TRBV19 and TRBJ1-1, the full variable domain is DGGITQSPKYLFRKEGQNVTLSCEQNLNHDAMYWYRQDPGQGLRLIYYSQIVNDFQKGDIAEGYSVSREKKESFPLTVTSAQKNPTAFYLCASMSQGRYTEAFFGQGTRLTVV.

The V gene is TRBV29-1, the J gene TRBJ2-1; 10 bases line up with TRBD2. Germline assignment: CDR1 SQVTM and CDR2 ANQGSEA. This CDR3 is 14 amino acids long. V lost 4 bases to trimming and J lost 6 bases; unmatched junction nucleotides: 6. The CDR3, as DNA: TGCAGCGTTGGTTCCCTAGCGGGAGCCAATGAGCAGTTCTTC. Residues: CSVGSLAGANEQFF.

This clonotype was counted many times. The chain links TRBV7-8 to TRBJ1-2, with 9 bases lining up with TRBD1. Trimming cost V 3 bases and J 2 bases; bases outside gene matches: 10. Germline CDR1 SGHVS, CDR2 FQNEAQ. This CDR3 contains 17 residues. Written as DNA, the CDR3 is TGTGCCAGCAGCTTTGAGGGGACAGGGAAAACGAACTATGGCTACACCTTC. It specifies CASSFEGTGKTNYGYTF.

This sequence joins TRBV4-2 and TRBJ2-7; D gene ambiguous. Germline V lookup: CDR1 LGHNA, CDR2 YNFKEQ. Trimming shortened V by 1 base and J by 2 bases, and 18 bases separated the two germline ends. The CDR3 contains 17 residues. The CDR3 region is CASSQVRGGGTTYEQYF. CDR3 coding DNA: TGTGCCAGCAGCCAAGTAAGAGGCGGCGGAACCACCTACGAGCAGTACTTC.

This chain joins TRBV7-2 and TRBJ2-1; D is unresolved. CDR3 size: 14 residues. The V and J ends lost 5 bases and 7 bases respectively, with 15 bases between them. CDR1 and CDR2 from the germline V gene are SGHTA and FQGNSA. CDR3 DNA: TGTGCCAGCAGCCCCTTAGGCGGAGTTAATGAGCAGTTCTTC. Its protein is CASSPLGGVNEQFF.

The V gene is TRBV20-1, the J gene TRBJ1-1; 7 bases align to TRBD1. The trim removed 6 bases at V and 5 bases at J, leaving 9 bases unmatched. The CDR3 runs 13 residues. Germline CDR1 and CDR2: DFQATT and SNEGSKA (reference sequence). In nucleotides, the CDR3 is TGCAGTGCGCAGGGAGGGGGCGGGACTGAAGCTTTCTTT. It translates to CSAQGGGGTEAFF.

This clonotype came up many times. This rearrangement joins TRBV7-3 to TRBJ2-4; the D is unclear. This CDR3 has 17 amino acids. CDR1 is SGHTA and CDR2 is FQGTGA in the germline V gene. Trimming removed 2 bases at V and 3 bases at J, with 17 bases between. The CDR3 sequence is CASSLEIGEQGKNIQYF. The CDR3 DNA sequence: TGTGCCAGCAGCTTAGAGATAGGAGAGCAAGGCAAAAACATTCAGTACTTC.

In this sample, this clonotype turned up many times. The V and J genes are TRBV7-2 and TRBJ2-7, with D tentatively TRBD1 or TRBD2 (5 bases each). Germline V gene lookup returns CDR1 SGHTA and CDR2 FQGNSA. This CDR3 is built from 14 residues. The V and J ends lost 1 base and 0 bases respectively, with 7 bases between them. In DNA, the CDR3 is TGTGCCAGCAGCTTAGAGGGGAGCTCCTACGAGCAGTACGTC. This gives the protein CASSLEGSSYEQYV.

This clonotype appeared a few times. The chain carries TRBV10-1 and TRBJ2-1, with D uncertain. The V end lost 2 bases, the J end lost 4 bases, and 3 bases lay between the germline ends. The germline V gene encodes CDR1 WNHNN and CDR2 SYGVQD (reference sequence). There are 12 residues in the CDR3. The CDR3, as DNA: TGCGCCAGCAGTGAGAAATACAATGAGCAGTTCTTC. Translation: CASSEKYNEQFF.